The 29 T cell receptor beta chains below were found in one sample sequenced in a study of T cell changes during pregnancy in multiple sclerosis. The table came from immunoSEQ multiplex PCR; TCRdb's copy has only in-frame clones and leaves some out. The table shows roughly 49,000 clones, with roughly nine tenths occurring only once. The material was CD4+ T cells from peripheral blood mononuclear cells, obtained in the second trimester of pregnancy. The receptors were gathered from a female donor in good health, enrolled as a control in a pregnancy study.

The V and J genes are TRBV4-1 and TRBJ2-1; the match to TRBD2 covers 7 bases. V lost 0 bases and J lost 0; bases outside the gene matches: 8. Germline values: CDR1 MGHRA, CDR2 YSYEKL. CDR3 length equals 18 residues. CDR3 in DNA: TGCGCCAGCAGCCAAGAAAGGGGATCGGGGGGCTCCTACAATGAGCAGTTCTTC. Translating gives CASSQERGSGGSYNEQFF.

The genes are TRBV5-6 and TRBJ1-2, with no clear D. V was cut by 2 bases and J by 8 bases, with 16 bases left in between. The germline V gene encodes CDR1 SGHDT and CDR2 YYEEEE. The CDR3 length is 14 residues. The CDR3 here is CASSFGRPASGYTF. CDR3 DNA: TGTGCCAGCAGCTTCGGTCGGCCAGCGAGCGGCTACACCTTC.

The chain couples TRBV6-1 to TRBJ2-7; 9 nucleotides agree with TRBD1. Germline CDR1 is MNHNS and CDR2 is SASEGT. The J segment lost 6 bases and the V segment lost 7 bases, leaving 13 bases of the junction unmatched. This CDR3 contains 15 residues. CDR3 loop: CASTTLRDRAREQYF. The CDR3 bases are TGTGCCAGCACCACCCTCCGGGACAGGGCACGCGAGCAGTACTTC.

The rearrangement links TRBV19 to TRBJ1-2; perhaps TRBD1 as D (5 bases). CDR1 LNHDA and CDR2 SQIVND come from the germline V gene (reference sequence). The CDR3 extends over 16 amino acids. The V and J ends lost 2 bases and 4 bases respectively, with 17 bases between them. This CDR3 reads CASSISFGGSGYGYTF. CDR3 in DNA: TGTGCCAGTAGTATATCTTTCGGGGGTTCCGGCTATGGCTACACCTTC.

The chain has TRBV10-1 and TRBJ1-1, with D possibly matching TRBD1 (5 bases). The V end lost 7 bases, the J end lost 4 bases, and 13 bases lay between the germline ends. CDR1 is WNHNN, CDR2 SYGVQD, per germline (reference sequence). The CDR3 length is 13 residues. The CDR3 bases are TGCGCCAGCACTTGGGGCGTAGGCACTGAAGCTTTCTTT. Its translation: CASTWGVGTEAFF.

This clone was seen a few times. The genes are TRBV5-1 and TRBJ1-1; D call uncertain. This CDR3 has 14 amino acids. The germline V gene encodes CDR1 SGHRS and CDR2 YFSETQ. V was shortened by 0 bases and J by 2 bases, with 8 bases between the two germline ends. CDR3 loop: CASSLVGSNTEAFF. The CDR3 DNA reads TGCGCCAGCAGCTTGGTGGGCTCAAACACTGAAGCTTTCTTT.

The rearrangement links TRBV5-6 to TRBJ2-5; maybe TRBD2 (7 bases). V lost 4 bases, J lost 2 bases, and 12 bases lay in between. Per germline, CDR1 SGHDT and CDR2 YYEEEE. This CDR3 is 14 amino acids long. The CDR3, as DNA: TGTGCCAGCAGCAGGGGGGGGCGGCAAGAGACCCAGTACTTC. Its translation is CASSRGGRQETQYF.

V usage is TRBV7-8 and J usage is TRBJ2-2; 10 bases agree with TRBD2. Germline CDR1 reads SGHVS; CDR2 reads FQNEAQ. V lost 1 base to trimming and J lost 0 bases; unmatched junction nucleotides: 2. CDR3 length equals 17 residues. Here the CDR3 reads CASSLVLAGPNTGELFF. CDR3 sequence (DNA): TGTGCCAGCAGCTTAGTACTAGCGGGGCCGAACACCGGGGAGCTGTTTTTT.

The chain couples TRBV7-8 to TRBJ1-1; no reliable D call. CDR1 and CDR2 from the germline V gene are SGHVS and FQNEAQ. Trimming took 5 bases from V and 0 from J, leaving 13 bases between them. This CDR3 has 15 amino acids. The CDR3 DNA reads TGTGCCAGCAGCGTTTGGGCAGAGATGAACACTGAAGCTTTCTTT. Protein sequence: CASSVWAEMNTEAFF.

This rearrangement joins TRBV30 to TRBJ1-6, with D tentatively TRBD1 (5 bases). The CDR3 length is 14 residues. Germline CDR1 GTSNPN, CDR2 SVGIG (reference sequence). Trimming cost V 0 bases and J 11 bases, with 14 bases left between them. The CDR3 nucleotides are TGTGCCTGGAGTGTTGTGGGGGGAGGGACACCCCTCCACTTT. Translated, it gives CAWSVVGGGTPLHF. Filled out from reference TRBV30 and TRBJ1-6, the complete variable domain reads SQTIHQWPATLVQPVGSPLSLECTVEGTSNPNLYWYRQAAGRGLQLLFYSVGIGQISSEVPQNLSASRPQDRQFILSSKKLLLSDSGFYLCAWSVVGGGTPLHFGNGTRLTVT.

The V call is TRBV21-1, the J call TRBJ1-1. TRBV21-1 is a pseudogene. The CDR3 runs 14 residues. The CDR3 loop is CASSSPVESTEAFF. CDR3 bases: TGTGCCAGCAGCTCCCCGGTCGAGTCCACTGAAGCTTTCTTT.

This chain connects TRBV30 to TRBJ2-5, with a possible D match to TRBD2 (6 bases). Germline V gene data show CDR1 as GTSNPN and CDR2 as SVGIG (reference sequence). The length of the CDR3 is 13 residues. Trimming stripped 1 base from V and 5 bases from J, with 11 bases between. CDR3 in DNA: TGTGCCTGGAGTGGACTAGAGGGGGAGACCCAGTACTTC. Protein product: CAWSGLEGETQYF.

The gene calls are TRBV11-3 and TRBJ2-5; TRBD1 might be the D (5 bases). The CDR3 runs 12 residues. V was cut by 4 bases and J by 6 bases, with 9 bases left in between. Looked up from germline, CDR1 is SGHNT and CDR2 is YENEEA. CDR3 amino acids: CASSSMGQTQYF. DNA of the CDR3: TGTGCCAGCAGCTCCATGGGGCAGACCCAGTACTTC. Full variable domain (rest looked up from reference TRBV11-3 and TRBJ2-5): EAGVVQSPRYKIIEKKQPVAFWCNPISGHNTLYWYLQNLGQGPELLIRYENEEAVDDSQLPKDRFSAERLKGVDSTLKIQPAELGDSAVYLCASSSMGQTQYFGPGTRLLVL.

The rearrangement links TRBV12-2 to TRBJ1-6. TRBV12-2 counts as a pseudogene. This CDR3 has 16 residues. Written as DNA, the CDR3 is TGTGCAAGTCGCTCCCGGTCCCGGGGTCTTAATTCACCCCTCCACTTT. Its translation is CASRSRSRGLNSPLHF.

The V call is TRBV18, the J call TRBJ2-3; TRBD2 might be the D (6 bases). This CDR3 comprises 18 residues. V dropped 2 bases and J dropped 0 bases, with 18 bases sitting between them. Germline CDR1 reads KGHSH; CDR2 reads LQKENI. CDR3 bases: TGTGCCAGCTCACCAAATCTAGTTGCCGGGGGAAGCACAGATACGCAGTATTTT. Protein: CASSPNLVAGGSTDTQYF.

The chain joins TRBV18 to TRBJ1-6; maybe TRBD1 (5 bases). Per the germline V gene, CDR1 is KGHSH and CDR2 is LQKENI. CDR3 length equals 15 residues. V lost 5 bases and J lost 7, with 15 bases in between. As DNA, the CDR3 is TGTGCCAGCTCAGCCGAGACAGACTTCAATTCACCCCTCCACTTT. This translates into CASSAETDFNSPLHF.

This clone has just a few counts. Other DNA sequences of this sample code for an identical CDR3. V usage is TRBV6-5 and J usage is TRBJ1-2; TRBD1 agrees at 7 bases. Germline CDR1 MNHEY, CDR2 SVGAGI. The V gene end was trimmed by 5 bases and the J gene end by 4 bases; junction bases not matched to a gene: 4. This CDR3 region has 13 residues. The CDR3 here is CASSPTGTYGYTF. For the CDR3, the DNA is TGTGCCAGCAGTCCGACAGGGACCTATGGCTACACCTTC.

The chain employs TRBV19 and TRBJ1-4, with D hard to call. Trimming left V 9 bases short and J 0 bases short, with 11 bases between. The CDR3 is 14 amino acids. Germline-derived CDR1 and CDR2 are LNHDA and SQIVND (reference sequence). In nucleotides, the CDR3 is TGTGCCAGCACGATAGAAGCAACTAATGAAAAACTGTTTTTT. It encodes CASTIEATNEKLFF.

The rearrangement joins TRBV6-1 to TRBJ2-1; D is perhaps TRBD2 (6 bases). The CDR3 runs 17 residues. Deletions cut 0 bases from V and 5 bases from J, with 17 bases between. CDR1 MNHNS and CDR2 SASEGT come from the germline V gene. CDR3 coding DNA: TGTGCCAGCAGTGAAGCTTTCTGGACTACCCCGGACAATGAGCAGTTCTTC. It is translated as CASSEAFWTTPDNEQFF.

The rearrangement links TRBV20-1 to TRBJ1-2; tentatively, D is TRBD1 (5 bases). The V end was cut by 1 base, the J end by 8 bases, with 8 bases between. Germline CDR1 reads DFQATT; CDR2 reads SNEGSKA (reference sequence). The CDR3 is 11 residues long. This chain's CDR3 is CSARGGEGYTF. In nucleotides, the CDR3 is TGCAGTGCTAGAGGGGGCGAAGGCTACACCTTC.

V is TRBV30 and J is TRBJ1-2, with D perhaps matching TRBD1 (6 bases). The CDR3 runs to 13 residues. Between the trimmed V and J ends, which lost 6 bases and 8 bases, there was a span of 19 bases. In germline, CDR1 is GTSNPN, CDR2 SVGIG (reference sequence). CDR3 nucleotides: TGTGCCTGTACACAGGGCTTACTAGACGGCTACACCTTC. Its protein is CACTQGLLDGYTF.

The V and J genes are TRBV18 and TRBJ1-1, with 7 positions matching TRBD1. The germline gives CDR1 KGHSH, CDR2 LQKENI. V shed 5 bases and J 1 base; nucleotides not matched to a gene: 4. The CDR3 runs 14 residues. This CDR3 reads CASSKDRENTEAFF. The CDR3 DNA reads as TGTGCCAGCTCAAAAGACAGGGAGAACACTGAAGCTTTCTTT.

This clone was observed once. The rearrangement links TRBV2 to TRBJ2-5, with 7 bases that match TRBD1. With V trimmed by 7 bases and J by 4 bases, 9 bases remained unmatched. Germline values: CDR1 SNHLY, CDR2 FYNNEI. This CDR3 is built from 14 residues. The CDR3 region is CASIVNRQGETQYF. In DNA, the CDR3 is TGTGCCAGCATCGTTAACCGACAGGGAGAGACCCAGTACTTC.

The chain's CDR3 is CASGGDSNYGYTF. CDR3 in DNA: TGTGCCAGCGGAGGGGACAGTAACTATGGCTACACCTTC. The chain has TRBV2 and TRBJ1-2; 7 nucleotides line up with TRBD1. Germline trimming cut 8 bases from V and 1 base from J; bases unmatched to any gene: 4. Germline CDR1 and CDR2: SNHLY and FYNNEI. CDR3 length: 13 residues.

This CDR3 is CACRTGGYEQYF. The CDR3 DNA is TGTGCCTGCCGGACAGGGGGGTACGAGCAGTACTTC. This chain joins TRBV30 and TRBJ2-7; 10 positions agree with TRBD1. Looked up from germline, CDR1 is GTSNPN and CDR2 is SVGIG (reference sequence). V was clipped by 6 bases and J by 4 bases; unmatched bases: 3. This CDR3 comprises 12 residues.

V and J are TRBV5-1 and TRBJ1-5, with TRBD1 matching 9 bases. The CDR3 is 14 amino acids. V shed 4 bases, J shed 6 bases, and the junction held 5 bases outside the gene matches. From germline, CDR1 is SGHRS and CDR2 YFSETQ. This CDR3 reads CASSPDRGGQPQHF. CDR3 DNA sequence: TGCGCCAGCAGCCCGGACAGGGGTGGTCAGCCCCAGCATTTT.

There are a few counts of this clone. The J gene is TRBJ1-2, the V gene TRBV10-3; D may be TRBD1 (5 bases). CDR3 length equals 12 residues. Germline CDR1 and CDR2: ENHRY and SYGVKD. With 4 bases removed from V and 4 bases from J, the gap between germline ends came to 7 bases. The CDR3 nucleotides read TGTGCCATCAGTGTCCAGGGCTATGGCTACACCTTC. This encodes CAISVQGYGYTF.

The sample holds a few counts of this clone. The CDR3 reads CASSTGSSSPLHF. CDR3 DNA: TGTGCCAGCAGTACAGGGAGTAGCTCACCCCTCCACTTT. V usage is TRBV6-6 and J usage is TRBJ1-6; D might be TRBD1 (6 bases). Per germline, CDR1 MNHNY and CDR2 SVGAGI (reference sequence). Trimming left V 5 bases short and J 10 bases short, with 12 bases between. The CDR3 runs to 13 residues.

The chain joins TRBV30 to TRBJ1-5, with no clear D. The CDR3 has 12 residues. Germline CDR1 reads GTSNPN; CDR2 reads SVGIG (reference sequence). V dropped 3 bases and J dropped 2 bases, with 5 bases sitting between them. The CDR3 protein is CAWRRGNQPQHF. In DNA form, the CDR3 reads TGTGCCTGGAGACGGGGCAATCAGCCCCAGCATTTT.